A single sample gave rise to the 23 T cell receptor beta chains below, sequenced in a study of spatial heterogeneity in lung cancer. Each CDR3 protein gets one entry after TCRdb re-called the 5' RACE reads with MiXCR. This table has roughly 34,000 distinct CDR3 sequences, approximately 8% appearing once. Time point noted: blood at routine non-recurrence follow-up after resection. Sequencing was performed on PBMCs, taken at follow-up. These receptors were taken from a male donor with early-stage non-small cell lung cancer.

This clonotype was recorded at least ten times. The chain links TRBV30 to TRBJ2-7, with TRBD1 as a possible D gene (5 bases). Per the germline V gene, CDR1 is GTSNPN and CDR2 is SVGIG (reference sequence). This CDR3 is 11 amino acids long. V gave up 5 bases and J gave up 4 bases, with 9 bases separating them. The CDR3 coding sequence is TGTGCCTGGGGACAATCTTACGAGCAGTACTTC. It encodes CAWGQSYEQYF.

This clonotype came up many times. This rearrangement joins TRBV29-1 to TRBJ2-2; 7 bases align to TRBD1. The CDR3 has 14 amino acids. The germline gives CDR1 SQVTM, CDR2 ANQGSEA. V trimming: 4 bases; J trimming: 4 bases; junction bases outside the gene matches: 6. CDR3 DNA: TGCAGCGTTGCCCGGGACAGTGGCACCGGGGAGCTGTTTTTT. Amino acids: CSVARDSGTGELFF.

This clonotype was picked up many times. The chain carries TRBV29-1 and TRBJ2-5; the D call may be TRBD1 or TRBD2 (5 bases each). The V and J ends lost 1 base and 7 bases respectively, with 10 bases between them. Germline assignment: CDR1 SQVTM and CDR2 ANQGSEA. The CDR3 totals 12 residues. CDR3 sequence reads: CSVEGGTGTQYF. CDR3 nucleotide sequence: TGCAGCGTTGAAGGTGGGACGGGGACCCAGTACTTC.

This clonotype was seen more than once but under ten times. The J gene is TRBJ1-6, the V gene TRBV6-5, with D possibly matching TRBD1 (6 bases). The germline V gene has CDR1 MNHEY and CDR2 SVGAGI. Deletions cut 2 bases from V and 1 base from J, with 12 bases between. The CDR3 runs to 17 residues. CDR3 sequence: CASSYGGATSYNSPLHF. The CDR3 DNA follows: TGTGCCAGCAGTTACGGGGGGGCGACGTCCTATAATTCACCCCTCCACTTT.

There are many counts of this clonotype. CDR3 amino acids: CSARDLTGFTYEQYF. In nucleotides, the CDR3 is TGCAGTGCTAGAGATCTGACAGGCTTTACCTACGAGCAGTACTTC. V usage is TRBV20-1 and J usage is TRBJ2-7, with D perhaps TRBD1 (6 bases). V was trimmed by 0 bases and J by 2 bases, leaving 14 bases between them. CDR1 and CDR2 from the germline V gene are DFQATT and SNEGSKA (reference sequence). The CDR3 covers 15 residues.

This clonotype has ten or more counts. This chain connects TRBV20-1 to TRBJ2-5; TRBD2 matches 13 bases. In germline, CDR1 is DFQATT, CDR2 SNEGSKA (reference sequence). Unmatched junction bases numbered 6, after V lost 4 bases and J lost 1 base. The CDR3 loop spans 16 amino acids. The CDR3: CSATRTSGGAQETQYF. In DNA, the CDR3 is TGCAGTGCTACCCGGACTAGCGGGGGAGCCCAAGAGACCCAGTACTTC.

In its sample, this clonotype was seen many times. DNA of the CDR3: TGTGCCAGCAGTTCCAACCGGGCCGGTGTCACCGGGGAGCTGTTTTTT. This encodes CASSSNRAGVTGELFF. The V and J genes are TRBV12-3 or TRBV12-4 and TRBJ2-2, with D uncertain. This CDR3 has 16 amino acids. Trimming left V 4 bases short and J 4 bases short, with 16 bases between.

This clonotype has at least ten counts. The V gene is TRBV6-5, the J gene TRBJ2-2, with 9 bases lining up with TRBD2. V gave up 6 bases and J gave up 4 bases; unmatched junction bases: 3. The CDR3 has 14 residues. Per germline, CDR1 MNHEY and CDR2 SVGAGI. For the CDR3, the DNA is TGTGCCAGCAGCCCTAGCGGGGTCACCGGGGAGCTGTTTTTT. Its protein product is CASSPSGVTGELFF.

This clonotype has at least ten counts. The CDR3 nucleotides are TGTGCCAGCAGCGATGGTACCTACGAGCAGTACTTC. Its translation is CASSDGTYEQYF. V is TRBV7-9 and J is TRBJ2-7, with D hard to call. Germline assignment: CDR1 SEHNR and CDR2 FQNEAQ (reference sequence). The germline V and J ends were trimmed by 5 bases and 2 bases, with 7 bases remaining between them. CDR3 length equals 12 residues.

This clonotype was observed at least ten times. The rearrangement links TRBV7-9 to TRBJ2-7; D call uncertain. Germline CDR1 reads SEHNR; CDR2 reads FQNEAQ (reference sequence). The CDR3 is 12 residues long. V shed 4 bases and J shed 4 bases, with 8 bases lying between them. The CDR3 loop reads CASSWTVYEQYF. CDR3 in DNA: TGTGCCAGCAGCTGGACGGTATACGAGCAGTACTTC.

Many counts were recorded for this clonotype. The V and J genes are TRBV24-1 and TRBJ2-1; 8 bases map to TRBD2. The length of the CDR3 is 16 residues. Germline V gives CDR1 KGHDR, CDR2 SFDVKD. Trimming at V came to 2 bases and at J to 3 bases, leaving 5 bases not matched to a gene. The CDR3 region is CATSDSGGGLYNEQFF. CDR3 nucleotides: TGTGCCACCAGTGATTCCGGGGGGGGCCTCTACAATGAGCAGTTCTTC.

Regarding this clonotype: Since a much larger clone is just one base distant, this may be a read error. The conserved phenylalanine or tryptophan normally closing the CDR3 is absent here, so this likely arose from a read error. This chain uses TRBV20-1 with TRBJ1-1; a possible D gene is TRBD1 (5 bases). The CDR3 is 11 residues long. V was shortened by 6 bases and J by 3 bases, with 8 bases between the two germline ends. Per the germline V gene, CDR1 is DFQATT and CDR2 is SNEGSKA (reference sequence). As DNA, the CDR3 is TGCAGTGCCTGGGACGACACTGAAGCTTTCTAT. Translating it yields CSAWDDTEAFY.

This clonotype was recorded many times. The V gene is TRBV29-1, the J gene TRBJ1-4; D is ambiguous. Germline CDR1 SQVTM, CDR2 ANQGSEA. CDR3 length: 16 amino acids. V was pared by 0 bases and J by 0 bases, with 11 bases between. The CDR3 sequence: CSVEDGSTATNEKLFF. The CDR3 DNA sequence: TGCAGCGTTGAAGACGGCAGTACTGCAACTAATGAAAAACTGTTTTTT.

This clonotype showed up many times. The chain couples TRBV30 to TRBJ1-1; perhaps TRBD1 as D (5 bases). Germline V gene data show CDR1 as GTSNPN and CDR2 as SVGIG (reference sequence). Trimming took 4 bases from V and 1 from J, leaving 10 bases between them. The CDR3 covers 13 residues. The CDR3 protein is CAWMVTENTEAFF. CDR3 DNA sequence: TGTGCCTGGATGGTGACAGAGAACACTGAAGCTTTCTTT.

This clonotype was seen at least ten times. The CDR3 spells CAWNRGQETQYF. The CDR3 DNA reads as TGTGCCTGGAATAGGGGGCAAGAGACCCAGTACTTC. The chain is built from TRBV30 and TRBJ2-5; tentatively, D is TRBD1 (6 bases). Germline CDR1 reads GTSNPN; CDR2 reads SVGIG (reference sequence). The CDR3 runs to 12 residues. Trimming pared 4 bases from V and 2 bases from J, leaving 8 bases between.

This clonotype was detected ten times or more. The V gene is TRBV10-3, the J gene TRBJ2-2, with D perhaps assigned TRBD1 or TRBD2 (5 bases each). Deletions cut 6 bases from V and 0 bases from J, with 14 bases between. This CDR3 is 16 amino acids long. Germline CDR1 ENHRY, CDR2 SYGVKD. DNA for the CDR3: TGTGCCATCAGCGGGACCAAGGAAGCGAACACCGGGGAGCTGTTTTTT. Translated: CAISGTKEANTGELFF.

This clonotype came up many times. CDR3 in amino acids: CASSFNRADEKLFF. CDR3 coding DNA: TGTGCCAGCAGTTTCAACAGGGCGGATGAAAAACTGTTTTTT. J is TRBJ1-4 and V is TRBV12-3 or TRBV12-4; TRBD1 might be the D (6 bases). The CDR3 consists of 14 residues. Trimming removed 3 bases from V and 6 bases from J, with 11 bases in between.

Many counts were recorded for this clonotype. This chain links TRBV7-9 with TRBJ1-1, with D hard to call. The CDR3 sequence is 14 residues long. V was cut by 4 bases and J by 3 bases, with 12 bases left in between. Germline loops: CDR1 SEHNR, CDR2 FQNEAQ (reference sequence). CDR3: CASSSLGSDTEAFF. CDR3 nucleotide sequence: TGTGCCAGCAGCTCACTGGGCAGCGACACTGAAGCTTTCTTT. Supplemented by reference TRBV7-9 and TRBJ1-1, the full variable domain reads DTGVSQNPRHKITKRGQNVTFRCDPISEHNRLYWYRQTLGQGPEFLTYFQNEAQLEKSRLLSDRFSAERPKGSFSTLEIQRTEQGDSAMYLCASSSLGSDTEAFFGQGTRLTVV.

This chain's CDR3 is CSATPPGYVQETQYF. In DNA, the CDR3 is TGCAGTGCTACTCCCCCGGGCTACGTACAAGAGACCCAGTACTTC. This rearrangement joins TRBV20-1 to TRBJ2-5, with D uncertain. Germline values: CDR1 DFQATT, CDR2 SNEGSKA (reference sequence). V dropped 4 bases and J dropped 2 bases, with 17 bases sitting between them. The CDR3 consists of 15 residues.

This clonotype was observed at least ten times. V gene TRBV24-1 combines with J gene TRBJ2-1; 8 bases agree with TRBD2. CDR1 is KGHDR and CDR2 is SFDVKD in the germline V gene. The CDR3 runs to 16 residues. V lost 2 bases, J lost 3 bases, and 5 bases stayed unmatched. DNA for the CDR3: TGTGCCACCAGTGATTCCGGGACTAGTCGCTACAATGAGCAGTTCTTC. This codes for CATSDSGTSRYNEQFF.

In this sample, this clonotype turned up many times. The chain employs TRBV9 and TRBJ2-5, with 9 bases lining up with TRBD2. This CDR3 has 16 amino acids. The germline V gene has CDR1 SGDLS and CDR2 YYNGEE. Trimming took 1 base from V and 2 from J; bases not matched to a gene: 6. The CDR3 region has the DNA TGTGCCAGCAGCGTATACAGCGGGGGGCCTCAAGAGACCCAGTACTTC. Translating gives CASSVYSGGPQETQYF.

On this clonotype itself: Possible read error: a much larger clone is one base away. This chain connects TRBV19 to TRBJ2-2; weak D call: TRBD2 (5 bases). The CDR3 runs 13 residues. Germline V CDR1 and CDR2: LNHDA, SQIVND (reference sequence). The CDR3 loop is CASSMIGTGELIF. Here the CDR3 DNA reads TGTGCCAGTAGTATGATTGGCACCGGGGAGCTGATTTTT.

J is TRBJ1-5 and V is TRBV12-2; whether TRBD1, the table's D call, matches the DNA was not checked. TRBV12-2 is a documented pseudogene. The CDR3 is 21 residues long. The CDR3 nucleotides read TGTGCAAGTCGCTTAGTCTTATTAATCCCCCAGGTCGGGGGCTGCAATCAGCCCCAGCATTTT. Its protein product is CASRLVLLIPQVGGCNQPQHF.